These 11 T cell receptor beta chains were all obtained from the same sample, sequenced in a study of T-cell reconstitution after alpha-beta-depleted transplantation in children. The authors prepared the TCRbeta library with unique molecular identifiers. TCRdb processed the PCR reads anew with MiXCR; each CDR3 protein has one entry. Among around 400,000 distinct CDR3 sequences listed, about a tenth were seen once. The sample consisted of PBMCs from the stem cell graft donor, taken from the stem cell graft. Source of these receptors: a human donor who donated a stem cell graft to a child with acute myeloid leukemia.

The V and J genes are TRBV5-1 and TRBJ1-1, with no clear D. This CDR3 has 13 residues. Germline V lookup: CDR1 SGHRS, CDR2 YFSETQ. V was clipped by 2 bases and J by 3 bases, with 8 bases between them. The CDR3 sequence: CASSFMGDTEAFF. Written as DNA, the CDR3 is TGCGCCAGCAGCTTCATGGGTGACACTGAAGCTTTCTTT.

This clonotype was counted at least ten times. This rearrangement joins TRBV29-1 to TRBJ2-2, with unresolved D. The germline V and J ends were trimmed by 3 bases and 0 bases, with 5 bases remaining between them. CDR1 SQVTM and CDR2 ANQGSEA come from the germline V gene. The CDR3 consists of 13 residues. The CDR3 here is CSVDNSNTGELFF. CDR3 sequence (DNA): TGCAGCGTTGACAACTCGAACACCGGGGAGCTGTTTTTT.

This clonotype was counted many times. This chain joins TRBV4-3 and TRBJ2-5, with TRBD1 matching over 8 bases. Germline V gives CDR1 LGHNA, CDR2 YSLEER. This CDR3 has 14 residues. The ends lost 3 bases at V and 2 bases at J; junction bases unmatched: 2. The CDR3: CASSHGQGQETQYF. CDR3 nucleotides: TGCGCCAGCAGCCATGGACAGGGACAAGAGACCCAGTACTTC.

A few counts support this clonotype. CDR3 protein: CASSAIVGGFGGELFF. The CDR3, as DNA: TGTGCCAGCAGCGCAATCGTCGGCGGGTTTGGCGGGGAGCTGTTTTTT. The chain uses TRBV11-2 and TRBJ2-2; TRBD2 is a possible D gene (5 bases). CDR1 and CDR2 from the germline V gene are SGHAT and FQNNGV. Trimming pared 5 bases from V and 7 bases from J, leaving 20 bases between. The CDR3 consists of 16 residues.

This clonotype was detected ten times or more. The chain is built from TRBV5-5 and TRBJ2-2; 7 bases agree with TRBD1. The germline V gene encodes CDR1 SGHKS and CDR2 YYEKEE (reference sequence). V shed 4 bases, J shed 5 bases, and the junction held 5 bases outside the gene matches. The CDR3 is 14 amino acids. CDR3 residues: CASSRGQMTGELFF. The CDR3 DNA reads TGTGCCAGCAGCCGGGGACAGATGACCGGGGAGCTGTTTTTT.

This clonotype was counted only a few times. This chain connects TRBV12-3 or TRBV12-4 to TRBJ1-1; TRBD1 is a possible D gene (5 bases). The CDR3 is made up of 14 amino acids. V was shortened by 7 bases and J by 0 bases, with 12 bases between the two germline ends. Here the CDR3 reads CASTRQFMNTEAFF. The CDR3 DNA follows: TGTGCCAGCACCAGACAGTTTATGAACACTGAAGCTTTCTTT.

This clonotype showed up many times. The chain carries TRBV29-1 and TRBJ1-5; D may be TRBD1 (5 bases). This CDR3 has 12 amino acids. Trimming removed 4 bases at V and 7 bases at J, with 11 bases between. Germline V gives CDR1 SQVTM, CDR2 ANQGSEA. DNA of the CDR3: TGCAGCGTTGGGGACGCCGGGCAGCCCCAGCATTTT. Its translation: CSVGDAGQPQHF.

CDR3 DNA: TGCAGTGCGGGACCTAGCGGGAGGTCCTACGAGCAGTACTTC. Residues: CSAGPSGRSYEQYF. V usage is TRBV20-1 and J usage is TRBJ2-7; 11 bases are shared with TRBD2. CDR3 length equals 14 residues. V lost 6 bases and J lost 1; bases outside the gene matches: 5. Germline loops: CDR1 DFQATT, CDR2 SNEGSKA (reference sequence).

This clonotype was picked up many times. Here the CDR3 DNA reads TGTGCCAGCAGCGGAACAGGGCGCACTGAAGCTTTCTTT. Translated, it gives CASSGTGRTEAFF. V gene TRBV7-9 combines with J gene TRBJ1-1; tentative D call: TRBD1 (6 bases). Germline loops: CDR1 SEHNR, CDR2 FQNEAQ (reference sequence). Trimming stripped 5 bases from V and 4 bases from J, with 11 bases between. The CDR3 is 13 residues long.

This chain uses TRBV6-1 with TRBJ2-2; TRBD1 might be the D (5 bases). There are 14 residues in the CDR3. Germline CDR1 reads MNHNS; CDR2 reads SASEGT. V dropped 0 bases and J dropped 8 bases, with 10 bases sitting between them. Here the CDR3 reads CASSEAGVSGELFF. CDR3 nucleotides: TGTGCCAGCAGTGAAGCAGGGGTATCGGGGGAGCTGTTTTTT.

The chain has TRBV6-1 and TRBJ2-1, with 9 bases aligning to TRBD2. The ends lost 7 bases at V and 7 bases at J; junction bases unmatched: 11. Germline V gene data show CDR1 as MNHNS and CDR2 as SASEGT. The CDR3 consists of 15 residues. The CDR3 DNA is TGTGCCAGCACCCCATTAGCGGGAGCGGGGAATGAGCAGTTCTTC. Its protein is CASTPLAGAGNEQFF.